Presented here are 31 T cell receptor beta chains from one specimen sequenced in a study of identical twins. One entry per CDR3 protein results from TCRdb running MiXCR on the 5' RACE reads. The data show roughly 1.6 million distinct CDR3 sequences, with about 30% seen just once and over 0.25% held by the top ten. Material for sequencing was cord blood. These receptors were obtained from a newborn girl in good health.

The V gene is TRBV15, the J gene TRBJ1-4, with D possibly TRBD1 on 6 matching bases. Germline CDR1 and CDR2: LNHNV and YYDKDF (reference sequence). V lost 3 bases to trimming and J lost 8 bases, with 16 bases between them. This CDR3 region has 15 residues. DNA of the CDR3: TGTGCCACCAGCAGCCCTAACAGGGTCGGAGAAAAACTGTTTTTT. It is translated as CATSSPNRVGEKLFF.

This clonotype was seen repeatedly, ten times or more. This chain connects TRBV5-1 to TRBJ2-3; TRBD2 agrees at 10 bases. The CDR3 covers 17 residues. J lost 2 bases, V lost 0 bases, and 6 bases had no gene match. Germline loops: CDR1 SGHRS, CDR2 YFSETQ. This CDR3 is CASSLGRTSGPTDTQYF. In DNA, the CDR3 is TGCGCCAGCAGCTTGGGTCGGACTAGCGGACCCACAGATACGCAGTATTTT.

The chain is built from TRBV27 and TRBJ1-5; the D is unclear. This CDR3 has 14 amino acids. The germline V gene has CDR1 MNHEY and CDR2 SMNVEV (reference sequence). V shed 5 bases and J shed 0 bases, with 8 bases lying between them. The CDR3 loop reads CASSAAGSNQPQHF. As DNA, the CDR3 is TGTGCCAGCAGTGCGGCCGGTAGCAATCAGCCCCAGCATTTT.

This chain connects TRBV10-3 to TRBJ2-5; D is perhaps TRBD1 (5 bases). The tail of the sequence fits TRBJ2-1 better, so the J call may be wrong. The germline CDR1 and CDR2 sequences are ENHRY and SYGVKD. The CDR3 runs 13 residues. As DNA, the CDR3 is TGTGCCATCAGTGCCCACGGACAAGAGACCCAGTTCTTC. This encodes CAISAHGQETQFF.

The chain is built from TRBV11-2 and TRBJ2-7; the match to TRBD2 covers 8 bases. The CDR3 runs to 14 residues. From germline, CDR1 is SGHAT and CDR2 FQNNGV. The V and J ends lost 0 bases and 4 bases, in that order; junction bases with no gene match: 2. CDR3 residues: CASSLEPSGYEQYF. The DNA for the CDR3 is TGTGCCAGCAGCTTAGAACCTAGCGGGTACGAGCAGTACTTC. The whole variable domain, filled in from reference TRBV11-2 and TRBJ2-7, reads EAGVAQSPRYKIIEKRQSVAFWCNPISGHATLYWYQQILGQGPKLLIQFQNNGVVDDSQLPKDRFSAERLKGVDSTLKIQPAKLEDSAVYLCASSLEPSGYEQYFGPGTRLTVT.

This clonotype was observed a few times. This chain joins TRBV6-2 or TRBV6-3 and TRBJ2-7; 7 nucleotides line up with TRBD1. V shed 8 bases and J 2 bases; nucleotides not matched to a gene: 12. Germline CDR1 reads MNHEY; CDR2 reads SVGEGT. The CDR3 has 15 amino acids. CDR3 residues: CASCPRFGQAYEQYF. The CDR3 DNA follows: TGTGCCAGCTGCCCTCGATTTGGACAGGCCTACGAGCAGTACTTC.

The chain combines TRBV12-3 or TRBV12-4 with TRBJ2-7, with a weak D call TRBD2 (5 bases). V lost 2 bases and J lost 7, with 9 bases in between. The CDR3 loop spans 12 amino acids. CDR3 in amino acids: CASSLTWEEQYF. The DNA of the CDR3 is TGTGCCAGCAGTTTAACATGGGAGGAGCAGTACTTC.

The V and J genes are TRBV20-1 and TRBJ2-2; D is ambiguous. The V gene's germline CDR1 is DFQATT and CDR2 SNEGSKA (reference sequence). The CDR3 sequence is 11 residues long. V lost 6 bases, J lost 5 bases, and 7 bases lay in between. The CDR3 loop reads CSARPTGELFF. CDR3 bases: TGCAGTGCCAGACCTACCGGGGAGCTGTTTTTT.

In its sample, this clonotype was seen a few times. The chain links TRBV3-1 to TRBJ1-2, with TRBD1 identical over 7 bases. The CDR3 length is 14 residues. J gave up 4 bases and V 4 bases, and 6 bases lay outside the gene matches. CDR1 is LGHDT and CDR2 is YNNKEL in the germline V gene (reference sequence). The CDR3, as DNA: TGTGCCAGCAGCCCCGGACAGGCTGGCTATGGCTACACCTTC. Translating gives CASSPGQAGYGYTF.

This chain uses TRBV5-1 with TRBJ1-4; the D is unclear. This CDR3 is 15 amino acids long. Trimming stripped 1 base from V and 8 bases from J, with 15 bases between. From germline, CDR1 is SGHRS and CDR2 YFSETQ. CDR3 sequence reads: CASSLMKGAGEKLFF. DNA for the CDR3: TGCGCCAGCAGCTTGATGAAGGGCGCGGGCGAAAAACTGTTTTTT. Combining the CDR3 with reference TRBV5-1 and TRBJ1-4 gives the whole variable domain KAGVTQTPRYLIKTRGQQVTLSCSPISGHRSVSWYQQTPGQGLQFLFEYFSETQRNKGNFPGRFSGRQFSNSRSEMNVSTLELGDSALYLCASSLMKGAGEKLFFGSGTQLSVL.

The J gene is TRBJ2-7, the V gene TRBV27; 7 bases line up with TRBD2. The CDR3 has 15 amino acids. CDR1 and CDR2 (germline): MNHEY, SMNVEV (reference sequence). The V segment lost 2 bases and the J segment 0 bases; nucleotides outside the gene matches: 4. CDR3 residues: CASSLLAASSYEQYF. The CDR3 DNA sequence: TGTGCCAGCAGTTTACTAGCGGCAAGCTCCTACGAGCAGTACTTC.

This clonotype is a singleton in its sample. The CDR3: CASSLGLSRGYTF. The DNA for the CDR3 is TGTGCCAGCAGCTTGGGACTATCCCGAGGCTACACCTTC. J is TRBJ1-2 and V is TRBV12-3 or TRBV12-4; D is perhaps TRBD1 (5 bases). This CDR3 is built from 13 residues. Trimming cost V 6 bases and J 8 bases, with 16 bases left between them.

This sequence joins TRBV14 and TRBJ2-7, with a possible D match to TRBD1 (6 bases). Germline V gene lookup returns CDR1 SGHDN and CDR2 FVKESK. The ends were cut back, 1 base at V and 0 bases at J, with 13 bases in the middle. This CDR3 has 16 residues. The CDR3 loop is CASSQVYGRGSYEQYF. CDR3 DNA: TGTGCCAGCAGCCAAGTATACGGCAGGGGCTCCTACGAGCAGTACTTC.

This chain connects TRBV11-2 to TRBJ2-1, with TRBD2 matching over 8 bases. From germline, CDR1 is SGHAT and CDR2 FQNNGV. The CDR3 totals 18 residues. With 1 base clipped from V and 2 bases from J, the junction kept 10 bases outside the gene matches. The CDR3 sequence is CASSLGRGGLGAYNEQFF. Here the CDR3 DNA reads TGTGCCAGCAGCTTAGGAAGAGGGGGACTAGGGGCCTACAATGAGCAGTTCTTC. Filled out from reference TRBV11-2 and TRBJ2-1, the complete variable domain reads EAGVAQSPRYKIIEKRQSVAFWCNPISGHATLYWYQQILGQGPKLLIQFQNNGVVDDSQLPKDRFSAERLKGVDSTLKIQPAKLEDSAVYLCASSLGRGGLGAYNEQFFGPGTRLTVL.

This clonotype showed up just a few times. V is TRBV4-1 and J is TRBJ2-7; D might be TRBD1 (6 bases). Deletions cut 1 base from V and 2 bases from J, with 12 bases between. In germline, CDR1 is MGHRA, CDR2 YSYEKL. The CDR3 length is 15 residues. The CDR3 bases are TGCGCCAGCAGCCAAGGGTGGGCAGGGGCCTACGAGCAGTACTTC. This encodes CASSQGWAGAYEQYF.

V gene TRBV27 combines with J gene TRBJ1-5, with a possible D match to TRBD1 (6 bases). This CDR3 is 15 amino acids long. In germline, CDR1 is MNHEY, CDR2 SMNVEV (reference sequence). V was cut by 1 base and J by 5 bases, with 12 bases left in between. CDR3 sequence (DNA): TGTGCCAGCAGTTTATTTGGGGGCAGCGATCAGCCCCAGCATTTT. The encoded protein is CASSLFGGSDQPQHF.

This clonotype was found many times. The gene calls are TRBV7-2 and TRBJ1-2; D call uncertain. The germline V gene encodes CDR1 SGHTA and CDR2 FQGNSA. CDR3 length: 12 amino acids. V was shortened by 0 bases and J by 7 bases, with 6 bases between the two germline ends. The CDR3 loop reads CASSLAGFGYTF. CDR3 coding DNA: TGTGCCAGCAGCTTAGCAGGGTTTGGCTACACCTTC.

This clonotype was seen a few times. The V and J genes are TRBV28 and TRBJ1-1, with a tentative D call TRBD1 (5 bases). Trimming shortened V by 5 bases and J by 4 bases, and 14 bases separated the two germline ends. The CDR3 contains 14 residues. Per germline, CDR1 MDHEN and CDR2 SYDVKM. The CDR3 DNA follows: TGTGCCAGCAGTCTACAGGTATTGGGCACTGAAGCTTTCTTT. Residues: CASSLQVLGTEAFF.

This rearrangement joins TRBV20-1 to TRBJ1-4, with TRBD1 matching 8 bases. After removal of 7 bases from V and 8 bases from J, the junction contained 18 bases not matched to a gene. The CDR3 runs 16 residues. Germline CDR1 is DFQATT and CDR2 is SNEGSKA (reference sequence). Here the CDR3 DNA reads TGCAGTGTCCCCGGAGGACCGGGACAGGCTCGGGAAAAACTGTTTTTT. This gives the protein CSVPGGPGQAREKLFF.

The chain combines TRBV18 with TRBJ2-1; 14 bases agree with TRBD2. Germline loops: CDR1 KGHSH, CDR2 LQKENI. The CDR3 has 16 amino acids. The trim removed 6 bases at V and 8 bases at J, leaving 9 bases unmatched. The CDR3 region is CASSPTPGLAGDEQFF. CDR3 sequence (DNA): TGTGCCAGCTCGCCAACCCCGGGACTAGCGGGAGATGAGCAGTTCTTC.

This chain connects TRBV28 to TRBJ2-1; 9 bases match TRBD1. With 4 bases clipped from V and 4 bases from J, the junction kept 8 bases outside the gene matches. The germline V gene encodes CDR1 MDHEN and CDR2 SYDVKM. The length of the CDR3 is 16 residues. The CDR3 loop reads CASSWPGTGTYNEQFF. The CDR3 region has the DNA TGTGCCAGCAGTTGGCCGGGGACAGGGACATACAATGAGCAGTTCTTC.

This clonotype was detected only a few times. The chain joins TRBV4-1 to TRBJ1-6, with no clear D. Trimming stripped 0 bases from V and 4 bases from J, with 7 bases between. This CDR3 spans 15 amino acids. In germline, CDR1 is MGHRA, CDR2 YSYEKL. The CDR3, as DNA: TGCGCCAGCAGCCAAGAGGTATTTTATAATTCACCCCTCCACTTT. It is translated as CASSQEVFYNSPLHF.

The V gene is TRBV6-6, the J gene TRBJ1-2; D is perhaps TRBD1 (5 bases). This CDR3 has 14 residues. Trimming took 4 bases from V and 4 from J, leaving 13 bases between them. Germline CDR1 is MNHNY and CDR2 is SVGAGI (reference sequence). The CDR3, as DNA: TGTGCCAGCAGTTCCCGGCGAGGGGCCTATGGCTACACCTTC. Its translation: CASSSRRGAYGYTF.

J is TRBJ2-4 and V is TRBV5-4; D is perhaps TRBD1 (5 bases). Trimming removed 0 bases from V and 1 base from J, with 8 bases in between. The CDR3 contains 15 residues. Germline V gene data show CDR1 as SGHNT and CDR2 as YYREEE (reference sequence). The CDR3 sequence: CASSLEAGAKNIQYF. The CDR3 DNA reads as TGTGCCAGCAGCTTGGAGGCAGGGGCCAAAAACATTCAGTACTTC.

Written as DNA, the CDR3 is TGCAGTGCCACCCCGGGACCAACCTACGAGCAGTACTTC. Translated, it gives CSATPGPTYEQYF. The chain couples TRBV20-1 to TRBJ2-7; D is tentatively TRBD1 or TRBD2 (5 bases each). Germline CDR1 DFQATT, CDR2 SNEGSKA (reference sequence). The CDR3 has 13 residues. Trimming stripped 6 bases from V and 2 bases from J, with 14 bases between.

The chain links TRBV6-4 to TRBJ2-7; a possible D gene is TRBD2 (6 bases). V lost 0 bases to trimming and J lost 7 bases, with 22 bases between them. CDR3 length: 17 residues. Germline values: CDR1 MRHNA, CDR2 SNTAGT. The chain's CDR3 is CASSDSLLGGRPDEQYF. The DNA for the CDR3 is TGTGCCAGCAGTGACTCCCTCTTGGGAGGTCGGCCAGATGAGCAGTACTTC.

This CDR3 is CASSLIQQGDYGYTF. CDR3 bases: TGTGCCAGCAGCTTAATACAACAGGGGGACTATGGCTACACCTTC. The rearrangement links TRBV7-2 to TRBJ1-2, with TRBD1 matching 8 bases. The length of the CDR3 is 15 residues. J lost 3 bases, V lost 2 bases, and 5 bases had no gene match. Germline V gene data show CDR1 as SGHTA and CDR2 as FQGNSA.

V usage is TRBV5-4 and J usage is TRBJ2-7, with TRBD2 identical over 10 bases. The CDR3 has 15 residues. The trim removed 3 bases at V and 5 bases at J, leaving 8 bases unmatched. The germline gives CDR1 SGHNT, CDR2 YYREEE (reference sequence). The CDR3 DNA sequence: TGTGCCAGCAGCTCCAAGCGGGAGGGCCTTCACGAGCAGTACTTC. Translating it yields CASSSKREGLHEQYF.

This rearrangement joins TRBV7-2 to TRBJ2-5; D perhaps matches TRBD2 (6 bases). Trimming took 6 bases from V and 3 from J, leaving 14 bases between them. The CDR3 totals 14 residues. Germline loops: CDR1 SGHTA, CDR2 FQGNSA. CDR3 sequence (DNA): TGTGCCAGCAGTCAATCTAGCGCAAAAGAGACCCAGTACTTC. Translating gives CASSQSSAKETQYF.

The V and J genes are TRBV10-2 and TRBJ2-2, with unresolved D. V lost 4 bases and J 7 bases, leaving 13 bases between the germline ends. This CDR3 is built from 14 residues. Germline loops: CDR1 WSHSY, CDR2 SAAADI. CDR3: CASSARAAGGELFF. The CDR3 bases are TGCGCCAGCAGTGCAAGGGCCGCCGGCGGGGAGCTGTTTTTT.

The chain has TRBV12-3 or TRBV12-4 and TRBJ1-2; the match to TRBD1 covers 7 bases. This CDR3 comprises 15 residues. The trim removed 2 bases at V and 3 bases at J, leaving 6 bases unmatched. The CDR3 sequence: CASSLKFRGDYGYTF. The CDR3, as DNA: TGTGCCAGCAGTTTAAAGTTCAGGGGGGACTATGGCTACACCTTC.